This TCR beta chain was identified during a study of cytomegalovirus exposure and HLA in healthy donors. Study summary: In an earlier analysis, 117 million unique TCR beta sequences were found from some 200 million T cells. Among the roughly 400 genotyped donors, 65% to 90% were placed in the Caucasian-associated ancestry cluster.

Notes on this clone: The antigen remains unidentified. One end of the junction varies from germline; a read error may be responsible.

Overall study findings and caveats: Likely technical artifact: a cluster of highly shared sequence variants.

The CDR3 length is 13 residues. Germline V lookup: CDR1 GTSNPN, CDR2 SVGIG (reference sequence). This PCR relied on a set of 60 Vbeta primers and 13 Jbeta primers. Per the original data handling: There were about 80 million unique TCR beta chains by a later count, and about 11 million of them were shared. Clones were sequenced by immunoSEQ multiplex PCR, and TCRdb holds only the in-frame ones, with some missing. V and J calls and clone size are as listed in that table; D and trimming were resolved from the DNA. Of 110,000 to 150,000 clones detected, around 10% appear once; the ten largest clones hold 1.8%.

This receptor was taken from a middle-aged man in good health and CMV-seronegative. This chain uses TRBV30 with TRBJ1-2; D remains ambiguous. The sequenced sample consisted of PBMCs. CDR3 residues: CAWSTGVYYGYAF. Written as DNA, the CDR3 is TGTGCCTGGAGCACCGGGGTTTACTATGGCTACGCCTTC. Based on the CDR3 plus reference TRBV30 and TRBJ1-2, the full variable domain is SQTIHQWPATLVQPVGSPLSLECTVEGTSNPNLYWYRQAAGRGLQLLFYSVGIGQISSEVPQNLSASRPQDRQFILSSKKLLLSDSGFYLCAWSTGVYYGYAFGSGTRLTVV.